The entry below describes one T cell receptor (beta chain). Its antigen is currently unknown. Measured with immunoSEQ multiplex PCR; TCRdb has only the in-frame clones, and not every one. The sample comprises 20,000 to 25,000 clones, roughly 90% of which are singletons, and less than 7% rests with the top ten. The V and J ends lost 2 bases and 1 base, in that order; junction bases with no gene match: 3. CDR3 length equals 15 residues. The germline V gene encodes CDR1 SGDLS and CDR2 YYNGEE. This entry is derived from a study of T cells in localized non-small cell lung cancer. Study-level findings and limits: Increased T cell density in blood showed an association with longer overall survival.

Sequencing used PBMCs, obtained before any cancer treatment. The sequence came from a man aged 35-75 years with stage II lung adenocarcinoma. The chain has TRBV9 and TRBJ1-3; 7 bases are a match to TRBD1. DNA of the CDR3: TGTGCCAGCAGCGTGCAGGGGGGTTCTGGAAACACCATATATTTT. Amino acid sequence: CASSVQGGSGNTIYF.